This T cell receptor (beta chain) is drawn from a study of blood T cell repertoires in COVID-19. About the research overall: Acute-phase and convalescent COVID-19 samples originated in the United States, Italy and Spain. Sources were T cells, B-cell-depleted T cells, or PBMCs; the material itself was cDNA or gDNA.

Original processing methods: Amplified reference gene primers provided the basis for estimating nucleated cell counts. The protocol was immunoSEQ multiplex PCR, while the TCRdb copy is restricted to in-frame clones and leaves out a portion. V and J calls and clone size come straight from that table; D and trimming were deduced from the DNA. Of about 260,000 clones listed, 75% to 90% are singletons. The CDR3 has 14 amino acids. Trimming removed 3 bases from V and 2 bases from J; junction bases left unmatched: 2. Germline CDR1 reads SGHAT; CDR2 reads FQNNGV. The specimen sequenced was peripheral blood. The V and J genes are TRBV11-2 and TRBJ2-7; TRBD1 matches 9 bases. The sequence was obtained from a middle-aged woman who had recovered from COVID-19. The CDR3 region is CASSFGTGPYEQYF. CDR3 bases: TGTGCCAGCAGCTTCGGGACAGGGCCCTACGAGCAGTACTTC. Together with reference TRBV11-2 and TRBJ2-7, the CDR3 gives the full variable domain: EAGVAQSPRYKIIEKRQSVAFWCNPISGHATLYWYQQILGQGPKLLIQFQNNGVVDDSQLPKDRFSAERLKGVDSTLKIQPAKLEDSAVYLCASSFGTGPYEQYFGPGTRLTVT.